These 9 T cell receptor beta chains were all obtained from the same sample, sequenced in a study of blood T cell repertoires in COVID-19. Sequenced by immunoSEQ multiplex PCR; TCRdb stores in-frame clones only, minus some. Of some 500,000 clones detected, around 87% appear once; the ten largest clones hold 1.8%. Sample: PBMCs or T cells enriched from blood (not recorded which). The receptors derive from a middle-aged woman who had recovered from COVID-19.

V and J are TRBV6-2 or TRBV6-3 and TRBJ2-7; no clear D. In germline, CDR1 is MNHEY, CDR2 SVGEGT. The CDR3 is 13 amino acids. V lost 4 bases, J lost 4 bases, and 11 bases lay in between. This chain's CDR3 is CASSLNIEYEQYF. CDR3 in DNA: TGTGCCAGCAGTTTGAATATAGAGTACGAGCAGTACTTC.

The chain joins TRBV5-1 to TRBJ2-3; maybe TRBD2 (6 bases). The CDR3 is 13 amino acids. Trimming stripped 4 bases from V and 5 bases from J, with 11 bases between. CDR1 and CDR2 from the germline V gene are SGHRS and YFSETQ. The CDR3 region has the DNA TGCGCCAGCAGCGCCTCCGGGAGAGATACGCAGTATTTT. Protein sequence: CASSASGRDTQYF.

V usage is TRBV6-4 and J usage is TRBJ2-2; D not resolved. V lost 7 bases and J 1 base, leaving 10 bases between the germline ends. CDR1 MRHNA and CDR2 SNTAGT come from the germline V gene. This CDR3 contains 14 residues. The CDR3 region has the DNA TGTGCCAGCAAAAAAAGACAGAACACCGGGGAGCTGTTTTTT. Protein sequence: CASKKRQNTGELFF.

The chain joins TRBV9 to TRBJ2-1, with TRBD2 identical over 7 bases. Germline V gene data show CDR1 as SGDLS and CDR2 as YYNGEE. V gave up 4 bases and J gave up 9 bases; unmatched junction bases: 10. There are 14 residues in the CDR3. CDR3 sequence: CASSLTAGEGEQFF. CDR3 nucleotides: TGTGCCAGCAGCCTCACGGCGGGAGAAGGTGAGCAGTTCTTC.

The rearrangement uses TRBV2 and TRBJ2-7, with 11 bases fitting TRBD1. Germline CDR1 and CDR2: SNHLY and FYNNEI. The length of the CDR3 is 13 residues. After removal of 6 bases from V and 10 bases from J, the junction contained 8 bases not matched to a gene. The CDR3 loop is CASRSRDRGFQYF. In DNA, the CDR3 is TGTGCCAGCAGGAGCCGGGACAGGGGGTTCCAGTACTTC. Full variable domain (missing parts from reference TRBV2 and TRBJ2-7): EPEVTQTPSHQVTQMGQEVILRCVPISNHLYFYWYRQILGQKVEFLVSFYNNEISEKSEIFDDQFSVERPDGSNFTLKIRSTKLEDSAMYFCASRSRDRGFQYFGPGTRLTVT.

About this clone itself: Because the CDR3's place on the DNA is in doubt, the DNA is left out and the CDR3 is given as listed by TCRdb. The rearrangement joins TRBV21-1 to TRBJ2-1; the DNA was not used to check the table's D call, TRBD1. TRBV21-1 constitutes a pseudogene. Including both end residues, the CDR3 is 16 amino acids long. CDR3 residues: CASSALPVAGGNEQFF.

The genes are TRBV25-1 and TRBJ2-3, with a possible D match to TRBD1 (6 bases). The germline CDR1 and CDR2 sequences are MGHDK and SYGVNS. V lost 1 base and J lost 1, with 6 bases in between. This CDR3 has 14 residues. CDR3 sequence reads: CASSEWGRTDTQYF. The DNA of the CDR3 is TGTGCCAGCAGTGAATGGGGGCGCACAGATACGCAGTATTTT.

This sequence joins TRBV6-6 and TRBJ1-6, with D perhaps TRBD1 (6 bases). Germline values: CDR1 MNHNY, CDR2 SVGAGI (reference sequence). V lost 7 bases and J lost 7, with 17 bases in between. CDR3 size: 15 residues. CDR3 sequence reads: CASTEQGRRNSPLHF. As DNA, the CDR3 is TGTGCCAGCACTGAACAGGGTAGGAGGAATTCACCCCTCCACTTT.

V usage is TRBV27 and J usage is TRBJ2-1; weak D call: TRBD1 (6 bases). The CDR3 runs to 13 residues. Germline V lookup: CDR1 MNHEY, CDR2 SMNVEV (reference sequence). Trimming shortened V by 3 bases and J by 8 bases, and 11 bases separated the two germline ends. CDR3: CASSLVQGYEQFF. CDR3 coding DNA: TGTGCCAGCAGTTTGGTACAGGGCTATGAGCAGTTCTTC.